A selection of T cell receptor beta chains follows, all from one sample in a study of blood T cell repertoires in COVID-19. Clones were read by immunoSEQ multiplex PCR, and TCRdb kept only the in-frame ones, dropping some. The sample yields around 150,000 clones, roughly 80% seen once. The sequenced sample consisted of peripheral blood. Every receptor here comes from a man aged 50-60 years with active or convalescent COVID-19. CDR3s include the opening cysteine and the closing phenylalanine or tryptophan. A D gene is named only where the DNA matches it firmly. Clone size, where shown, is once, few, many, or a class for clones that have expanded.

v_call,j_call,d_call,clone_size,cdr3_nt,cdr3_aa
TRBV4-1,TRBJ2-7,-,-,TGCGCCAGCAGCCAAGCTGGTCCGGGATTCTACGAGCAGTACTTC,CASSQAGPGFYEQYF
TRBV27,TRBJ2-5,-,-,TGTGCCAGCTCCGCCAGGGGCGGACAAGAGACCCAGTACTTC,CASSARGGQETQYF
TRBV5-1,TRBJ2-3,-,-,TGCGCCAGCAGCTTGGAAGTACCGGGCACAGATACGCAGTATTTT,CASSLEVPGTDTQYF
TRBV6-6,TRBJ2-3,-,-,TGTGCCAGCAGGACTTATCGGGGAGACACAGATACGCAGTATTTT,CASRTYRGDTDTQYF
TRBV6-5,TRBJ1-1,-,once,TGTGCCATACGCCGGACAGAGAACACTGAAGCTTTCTTT,CAIRRTENTEAFF
TRBV23-1,TRBJ2-5,TRBD1,once,TGCGCCAGCAGTCCATGGACAGGGCCCAACCAAGAGACCCAGTACTTC,CASSPWTGPNQETQYF
TRBV28,TRBJ2-7,TRBD2,few,TGTGCCAGCAGTTTAGCGGGAGGGTACGAGCAGTACTTC,CASSLAGGYEQYF
TRBV7-3,TRBJ2-1,-,-,TGTGCCAGCAGCTTTTACCTCGGGAGCCCGGGGAATGAGCAGTTCTTC,CASSFYLGSPGNEQFF
TRBV24-1,TRBJ2-5,TRBD1,-,TGTGCCACCAGTGATCCCAGGACAGGGCCAGAGACCCAGTACTTC,CATSDPRTGPETQYF
TRBV6-4,TRBJ1-4,-,-,TGTGCCAGCAGTGACGTCCCAGGGACTGCAACTAATGAAAAACTGTTTTTT,CASSDVPGTATNEKLFF
TRBV24-1,TRBJ1-5,-,once,TGTGCCACCAGTAGCACCAGCAATCAGCCCCAGCATTTT,CATSSTSNQPQHF
TRBV9,TRBJ2-3,-,-,TGTGCCAGCAGCGGGGGCGCGGATACGCAGTATTTT,CASSGGADTQYF
TRBV7-9,TRBJ2-7,TRBD1,-,TGTGCCAGCAGCTTAGGAAACAGGGGGCGAGGGTACGAGCAGTACTTC,CASSLGNRGRGYEQYF
TRBV28,TRBJ1-1,-,-,TGTGCCAGCAGTTTAAATCGGGGTGGAGCTTTCTTT,CASSLNRGGAFF
TRBV6-5,TRBJ2-7,-,once,TGTGCCAGCAGAAATCCCCCCCAGAAGAACGAGCAGTACTTC,CASRNPPQKNEQYF
TRBV19,TRBJ1-1,-,once,TGTGCCATCAAGATACAGGGGAACACTGAAGCTTTCTTT,CAIKIQGNTEAFF
TRBV12-3/TRBV12-4,TRBJ2-1,-,-,TGTGCCAGCAGCCCTATAGCGAACAATGAGCAGTTCTTC,CASSPIANNEQFF
TRBV10-1,TRBJ1-2,-,-,TGCGCCAGCGATACAGGTAACCGACGAATTAACTATGGCTACACCTTC,CASDTGNRRINYGYTF
TRBV28,TRBJ2-7,TRBD2,-,TGTGCCAGCAGTCCCCAGACTAGCGCAACGTACGAGCAGTACTTC,CASSPQTSATYEQYF
TRBV11-2,TRBJ2-2,-,-,TGTGCCAGCAGCCCCTGGGCAGGTCTCTGGGCCGGGGAGCTGTTTTTT,CASSPWAGLWAGELFF
TRBV21-1,TRBJ2-5,-,-,TGTGCCAGCAGCAATTCGGGGGACAGAAAGGGGGAGACCCAGTACTTC,CASSNSGDRKGETQYF
TRBV5-1,TRBJ2-3,TRBD2,-,TGCGCCAGCAGCTTGGAGGGAAGAGCGGGAGGGACCACAGATACGCAGTATTTT,CASSLEGRAGGTTDTQYF
TRBV27,TRBJ2-1,-,-,TGTGCCAGCAGTTTCCTTACCGGGAGAGATCCCTCTACAGGTGAGCAGTTCTTC,CASSFLTGRDPSTGEQFF
TRBV4-2,TRBJ1-5,-,-,TGTGCCAGCAGCCAAGGACGGGATCTTCCTCAGCCCCAGCATTTT,CASSQGRDLPQPQHF
TRBV6-6,TRBJ2-1,TRBD1,-,TGTGCCAGCAGTCAGGACCGCGGGACAGGGGTCTACAATGAGCAGTTCTTC,CASSQDRGTGVYNEQFF
TRBV9,TRBJ2-7,TRBD2,-,TGTGCCAGCAGCGGTACTAGCGGGAGGGCCGAGGAGCAGTACTTC,CASSGTSGRAEEQYF
TRBV24-1,TRBJ2-2,TRBD1,-,TGTGCCACCAGTTTGACAGGGGACACCGGGGAGCTGTTTTTT,CATSLTGDTGELFF
TRBV28,TRBJ2-1,TRBD1,once,TGTGCCAGCAGTTTGGGGGACAGGGGGGGTAATGAGCAGTTCTTC,CASSLGDRGGNEQFF
TRBV30,TRBJ2-5,TRBD1,-,TGTGCCTGGAGTGTAGGGGGCTGGGAGACCCAGTACTTC,CAWSVGGWETQYF
TRBV7-3,TRBJ2-7,TRBD2,-,TGTGCCAGCAGCCCCCGACTAGCGGGAGTAGGCGAGCAGTACTTC,CASSPRLAGVGEQYF
TRBV5-6,TRBJ2-5,TRBD2,-,TGTGCCAGCAGCTTGATCCTAGCGGGAGAGGAGACCCAGTACTTC,CASSLILAGEETQYF
TRBV28,TRBJ1-2,-,-,TGTGCCAGCAGTCCCTTTAGTTATGGCTACACCTTC,CASSPFSYGYTF
TRBV6-6,TRBJ2-7,-,-,TGTGCCAGCAGTTCCCTTTACGAGCAGTACTTC,CASSSLYEQYF
TRBV28,TRBJ2-5,-,-,TGTGCCAGCACGGCTAGCGATAAAGAGACCCAGTACTTC,CASTASDKETQYF
TRBV24-1,TRBJ2-1,TRBD2,-,TGTGCCACCAGTGATTTTAAGCGGGGCACCTACAATGAGCAGTTCTTC,CATSDFKRGTYNEQFF
TRBV18,TRBJ1-1,TRBD1,-,TGTGCCAGCTCACCTCAGACAGGGGGCGCGATCACTGAAGCTTTCTTT,CASSPQTGGAITEAFF
TRBV5-6,TRBJ2-7,-,once,TGTGCCAGCAGCCCCGGGGGCGGGAGCGCCTACGAGCAGTACTTC,CASSPGGGSAYEQYF
TRBV10-3,TRBJ2-7,-,-,TGTGCCATCAGGCCGGGACATTCCTACGAGCAGTACTTC,CAIRPGHSYEQYF
TRBV27,TRBJ2-7,-,-,TGTGCCAGCAGTTTTTTTAAGGGAGAGGGCTACGAGCAGTACTTC,CASSFFKGEGYEQYF
TRBV7-9,TRBJ2-7,TRBD1,-,TGTGCCAGCAGCTTAGGGGACAGGTCCTACGAGCAGTACTTC,CASSLGDRSYEQYF
TRBV29-1,TRBJ1-2,-,few,TGCAGCGTTGAAGATAGGAGGGGCCGGGACTATGGCTACACCTTC,CSVEDRRGRDYGYTF
TRBV3-1/TRBV3-2,TRBJ2-7,-,-,TGTGCCAGCAGCCAAGTTGTGGCCAACGAGCAGTACTTC,CASSQVVANEQYF
TRBV28,TRBJ2-7,-,-,TGTGCCAGCACCTGGGGGGTAACCTACGAGCAGTACTTC,CASTWGVTYEQYF
TRBV19,TRBJ2-4,-,-,TGTGCCAGTAGTATGGGACCGGACAGGTACTTC,CASSMGPDRYF
TRBV9,TRBJ2-6,-,-,TGTGCCAGCAGCGTAAGTCCCGGACAGACTTTCTCTGGGGCCAACGTCCTGACTTTC,CASSVSPGQTFSGANVLTF
TRBV6-6,TRBJ2-1,TRBD2,-,TGTGCCAGCAGTTACCAACTAGCGGGAGCGTACAATGAGCAGTTCTTC,CASSYQLAGAYNEQFF
TRBV5-8,TRBJ1-5,-,-,TGTGCCAGCAGCTTGGTAGGCTCGGGGCAGCCCCAGCATTTT,CASSLVGSGQPQHF
TRBV7-6,TRBJ2-2,TRBD1,-,TGTGCCAGCAGCTTAGGGACAGGTCGGGGCGGGGAGCTGTTTTTT,CASSLGTGRGGELFF
TRBV27,TRBJ2-3,TRBD2,-,TGTGCCAGCATCCTAACTAGCGGGGGGCCAGATACGCAGTATTTT,CASILTSGGPDTQYF
TRBV12-3/TRBV12-4,TRBJ2-2,-,-,TGTGCCAGCAGTTTAGCCCCTCCCGGGGAGCTGTTTTTT,CASSLAPPGELFF
TRBV15,TRBJ1-5,TRBD1,-,TGTGCCACCAGCAGGCTGACAGGGGGAAAGCAGCCCCAGCATTTT,CATSRLTGGKQPQHF
TRBV28,TRBJ1-1,TRBD1,-,TGTGCCAGCAAGATGTCCACAGGGGGAATGAACACTGAAGCTTTCTTT,CASKMSTGGMNTEAFF
TRBV29-1,TRBJ1-4,TRBD1,few,TGCAGCGTTGGGGTTTGGACAGGGGGACATACAGCAACTAATGAAAAACTGTTTTTT,CSVGVWTGGHTATNEKLFF
TRBV4-2,TRBJ1-4,TRBD1,-,TGTGCCAGCAGCCTCTCCCTCACAGGGGGCTTGACTAATGAAAAACTGTTTTTT,CASSLSLTGGLTNEKLFF
TRBV6-5,TRBJ1-5,TRBD1,-,TGTGCCAGCAGCCAGGGGGGTGGCGGCAATCAGCCCCAGCATTTT,CASSQGGGGNQPQHF
TRBV25-1,TRBJ2-2,-,-,TGTGCCAGCAGTGAATTGCTAAACACCGGGGAGCTGTTTTTT,CASSELLNTGELFF